Listed below are T cell receptor beta chains from one sample, sequenced in a study of blood T cell repertoires in COVID-19. The data were produced by immunoSEQ multiplex PCR, yet TCRdb's version contains in-frame clones alone and is incomplete. Altogether tens of thousands of clones are present, around nine tenths being singletons, with the ten largest covering about 3.7%. Sequences were obtained from peripheral blood. These TCRs come from a man aged 40-55 years with COVID-19, enrolled during active disease. Both conserved end residues are part of each CDR3. A D gene is named only where the DNA matches it firmly. Expanded clones are given a class, and other clones once, few, many or no size at all.

clone_size	v_call	j_call	d_call	cdr3_aa	cdr3_nt
few	TRBV7-8	TRBJ1-6	.	CASSRGRQWPNSPLHF	TGTGCCAGCAGCCGCGGCCGACAGTGGCCTAATTCACCCCTCCACTTT
.	TRBV24-1	TRBJ2-3	.	CATSDSIGVADTQYF	TGTGCCACCAGTGACTCAATCGGTGTCGCAGATACGCAGTATTTT
.	TRBV9	TRBJ2-2	TRBD2	CASSVGLAGANTGELFF	TGTGCCAGCAGCGTAGGGCTAGCGGGCGCGAACACCGGGGAGCTGTTTTTT
.	TRBV5-6	TRBJ2-5	.	CASSLGRAQETQYF	TGTGCCAGCAGCTTGGGCAGGGCCCAAGAGACCCAGTACTTC
.	TRBV28	TRBJ1-1	.	CASSLGQSEAFF	TGTGCCAGCAGCCTCGGACAGTCGGAAGCTTTCTTT
.	TRBV5-1	TRBJ2-3	TRBD1	CASSLAGQGTDTQYF	TGCGCCAGCAGCTTGGCTGGACAGGGCACAGATACGCAGTATTTT
.	TRBV9	TRBJ2-6	TRBD2	CASSVAGGRAFGANVLTF	TGTGCCAGCAGCGTAGCAGGCGGGAGGGCCTTTGGGGCCAACGTCCTGACTTTC
.	TRBV10-2	TRBJ2-7	.	CASNRGGDRLNEQYF	TGCGCCAGCAATCGGGGCGGGGATCGGTTAAACGAGCAGTACTTC
.	TRBV9	TRBJ2-2	.	CASSGRGTGELFF	TGTGCCAGCAGCGGGAGGGGTACCGGGGAGCTGTTTTTT
.	TRBV6-1	TRBJ2-2	.	CASSEVAGALGELFF	TGTGCCAGCAGTGAAGTTGCGGGGGCCCTCGGGGAGCTGTTTTTT
.	TRBV12-3/TRBV12-4	TRBJ2-2	.	CASSEHNTGELFF	TGTGCCAGCAGTGAACACAACACCGGGGAGCTGTTTTTT
.	TRBV24-1	TRBJ2-1	TRBD2	CATSGTSGPYNEQFF	TGTGCCACCAGTGGTACTAGCGGGCCCTACAATGAGCAGTTCTTC
few	TRBV27	TRBJ2-3	.	CASSLWGGTDTQYF	TGTGCCAGCAGTTTATGGGGGGGCACAGATACGCAGTATTTT
.	TRBV15	TRBJ1-2	TRBD1	CATSRDQRGQGKGRGGYTF	TGTGCCACCAGCAGAGATCAACGAGGACAGGGAAAGGGTAGAGGTGGCTACACCTTC
.	TRBV5-6	TRBJ1-1	TRBD1	CASSLGDRDTEAFF	TGTGCCAGCAGCTTGGGTGACAGGGACACTGAAGCTTTCTTT
.	TRBV19	TRBJ1-3	.	CASSVDWVSGNTIYF	TGTGCCAGTAGTGTCGACTGGGTCTCTGGAAACACCATATATTTT
once	TRBV5-6	TRBJ1-2	.	CASSFRGGYGYTF	TGTGCCAGCAGCTTTCGGGGGGGCTATGGCTACACCTTC
once	TRBV30	TRBJ1-1	.	CAWSVPGRVHAFF	TGTGCCTGGAGTGTACCGGGAAGGGTGCACGCTTTCTTT
.	TRBV5-1	TRBJ2-7	TRBD2	CASTVTGLAGDEQYF	TGCGCCAGCACTGTCACGGGACTAGCGGGGGACGAGCAGTACTTC
.	TRBV7-2	TRBJ2-3	TRBD1	CASSRDRGYTDTQYF	TGTGCCAGCAGCCGGGACAGGGGGTACACAGATACGCAGTATTTT
.	TRBV30	TRBJ2-1	.	CACLWRNEQFF	TGTGCCTGCCTTTGGAGGAATGAGCAGTTCTTC
.	TRBV18	TRBJ2-2	.	CASSSQSPGTGELFF	TGTGCCAGCTCATCTCAATCCCCCGGCACCGGGGAGCTGTTTTTT
.	TRBV5-6	TRBJ1-6	.	CASSITGFSYNSPLHF	TGTGCCAGCAGCATAACCGGGTTCTCCTATAATTCACCCCTCCACTTT
.	TRBV3-1/TRBV3-2	TRBJ2-5	.	CASSPSGRETQYF	TGTGCCAGCAGCCCTAGTGGGAGAGAGACCCAGTACTTC
.	TRBV9	TRBJ1-2	.	CASSVDGEYGYTF	TGTGCCAGCAGCGTAGACGGGGAGTATGGCTACACCTTC
.	TRBV30	TRBJ1-5	TRBD1	CAWSVNRGGQPQHF	TGTGCCTGGAGCGTTAACAGGGGAGGTCAGCCCCAGCATTTT
.	TRBV2	TRBJ1-6	TRBD1	CASEDRGGSPLHF	TGTGCCAGTGAAGACAGGGGAGGTTCACCCCTCCACTTT
.	TRBV6-6	TRBJ1-1	.	CASIMDRYTEAFF	TGTGCCAGCATCATGGACAGATATACTGAAGCTTTCTTT
.	TRBV24-1	TRBJ2-2	.	CATSDRTGELFF	TGTGCCACCAGTGATCGGACAGGGGAGCTGTTTTTT
.	TRBV9	TRBJ2-3	.	CASSAGPGWDTDTQYF	TGTGCCAGCAGCGCCGGGCCAGGGTGGGACACAGATACGCAGTATTTT
.	TRBV28	TRBJ1-1	.	CASSYPLQPPNTEAFF	TGTGCCAGCAGTTATCCCTTACAACCTCCGAACACTGAAGCTTTCTTT
.	TRBV6-6	TRBJ2-1	TRBD2	CASSRLAGGALGEQFF	TGTGCCAGCAGTCGACTAGCGGGGGGGGCACTCGGTGAGCAGTTCTTC
.	TRBV6-5	TRBJ2-3	.	CASRATVASTDTQYF	TGTGCCAGCAGGGCTACAGTTGCAAGCACAGATACGCAGTATTTT
.	TRBV6-5	TRBJ1-2	.	CASSYSKAAYGYTF	TGTGCCAGCAGTTACTCTAAGGCAGCGTATGGCTACACCTTC
.	TRBV28	TRBJ1-6	.	CASSPSDSSYNSPLHF	TGTGCCAGCAGTCCCTCCGACAGCTCCTATAATTCACCCCTCCACTTT
.	TRBV5-4	TRBJ2-7	TRBD2	CASSPGGVGYEQYF	TGTGCCAGCAGCCCCGGGGGGGTAGGGTACGAGCAGTACTTC
.	TRBV6-1	TRBJ2-3	.	CASSALRQGTQDTQYF	TGTGCCAGCAGTGCCCTTAGGCAGGGGACCCAAGATACGCAGTATTTT
.	TRBV5-6	TRBJ1-3	TRBD1	CASSNRDRVSGNTIYF	TGTGCCAGCAGCAACCGGGACAGGGTCTCTGGAAACACCATATATTTT
.	TRBV13	TRBJ2-3	.	CASSLGREGTDTQYF	TGTGCCAGCAGCTTGGGCCGTGAAGGCACAGATACGCAGTATTTT
once	TRBV30	TRBJ2-5	.	CAWSRGQETQYF	TGTGCCTGGAGTCGGGGTCAAGAGACCCAGTACTTC
.	TRBV6-5	TRBJ1-2	TRBD1	CASSLSGGYGYTF	TGTGCCAGCAGTCTTTCAGGGGGGTATGGCTACACCTTC
.	TRBV5-4	TRBJ2-3	.	CASSSDGGGTDTQYF	TGTGCCAGCAGCTCGGATGGAGGGGGCACAGATACGCAGTATTTT
.	TRBV11-3	TRBJ2-4	.	CASSLGGQAKNIQYF	TGTGCCAGCAGCTTAGGCGGACAGGCCAAAAACATTCAGTACTTC
few	TRBV5-8	TRBJ2-1	.	CASSWLSNEQFF	TGTGCCAGCAGCTGGCTTTCTAATGAGCAGTTCTTC
.	TRBV5-6	TRBJ2-1	TRBD2	CASSPAGDLNEQFF	TGTGCCAGCAGCCCAGCGGGGGACCTCAATGAGCAGTTCTTC
.	TRBV5-5	TRBJ2-1	TRBD1	CASSLAGQGVYNEQFF	TGTGCCAGCAGCTTGGCCGGACAGGGGGTTTACAATGAGCAGTTCTTC
.	TRBV24-1	TRBJ1-2	TRBD1	CATSDSSRQGSGYTF	TGTGCCACCAGTGATTCCAGCCGACAGGGAAGTGGCTACACCTTC
once	TRBV28	TRBJ1-1	.	CASSQRGPTRTFF	TGTGCCAGCAGTCAAAGGGGTCCTACAAGGACTTTCTTT
.	TRBV19	TRBJ2-2	.	CASSIGRDKNTGELFF	TGTGCCAGTAGTATAGGCCGGGACAAGAACACCGGGGAGCTGTTTTTT
.	TRBV2	TRBJ2-7	TRBD1	CASSRDRGYEQYF	TGTGCCAGCAGCCGGGACAGGGGGTACGAGCAGTACTTC
few	TRBV28	TRBJ2-7	.	CASTAARVPEQYF	TGTGCCAGCACCGCCGCCCGGGTTCCCGAGCAGTACTTC
once	TRBV12-3/TRBV12-4	TRBJ1-1	.	CASSLAQGSEAFF	TGTGCCAGCAGTTTGGCTCAGGGGTCGGAAGCTTTCTTT
.	TRBV30	TRBJ1-2	.	CAWMADNYGYTF	TGTGCCTGGATGGCAGATAACTATGGCTACACCTTC
.	TRBV15	TRBJ2-7	TRBD1	CATSRQTGGYEQYF	TGTGCCACCAGCAGACAGACAGGGGGCTACGAGCAGTACTTC
.	TRBV6-5	TRBJ2-1	.	CASFWGRGRTNEQFF	TGTGCCAGCTTCTGGGGACGAGGGAGGACCAATGAGCAGTTCTTC
once	TRBV5-4	TRBJ2-3	TRBD2	CASSLKLAGTDTQYF	TGTGCCAGCAGCTTGAAACTAGCGGGCACAGATACGCAGTATTTT
.	TRBV2	TRBJ1-6	.	CASSDDAGIYSPLHF	TGTGCCAGCAGTGATGACGCAGGGATTTATTCACCCCTCCACTTT
.	TRBV27	TRBJ2-7	.	CASSLTSSYEQYF	TGTGCCAGCAGTTTGACTAGCTCCTACGAGCAGTACTTC
.	TRBV11-2	TRBJ2-4	.	CASRSPSTGLQYF	TGTGCCAGCAGGTCCCCCTCTACTGGTCTTCAGTACTTC